This T cell receptor beta chain was found in a study of response to subunit inactivated influenza vaccine. Study-wide results and limits: Each seasonal influenza vaccination recruits few new T cells, the authors suggested.

Points on this clonotype: Its target is unknown.

TCRdb recomputed calls from the RT-PCR reads with MiXCR, one row per CDR3 protein. The sample has about 700,000 distinct CDR3 sequences; around a sixth are singletons. V lost 6 bases, J lost 3 bases, and 12 bases lay in between. Germline CDR1 is DFQATT and CDR2 is SNEGSKA (reference sequence). This CDR3 comprises 12 residues. Here the sequenced sample was PBMCs from blood, taken approximately 12 days after vaccination. This sequence was found in a man aged 45-65 years who received an inactivated influenza vaccine. V is TRBV20-1 and J is TRBJ2-7, with D uncertain. Here the CDR3 reads CSARPPNYEQYF. The CDR3 nucleotides read TGCAGTGCCCGCCCACCGAACTACGAGCAGTACTTC.